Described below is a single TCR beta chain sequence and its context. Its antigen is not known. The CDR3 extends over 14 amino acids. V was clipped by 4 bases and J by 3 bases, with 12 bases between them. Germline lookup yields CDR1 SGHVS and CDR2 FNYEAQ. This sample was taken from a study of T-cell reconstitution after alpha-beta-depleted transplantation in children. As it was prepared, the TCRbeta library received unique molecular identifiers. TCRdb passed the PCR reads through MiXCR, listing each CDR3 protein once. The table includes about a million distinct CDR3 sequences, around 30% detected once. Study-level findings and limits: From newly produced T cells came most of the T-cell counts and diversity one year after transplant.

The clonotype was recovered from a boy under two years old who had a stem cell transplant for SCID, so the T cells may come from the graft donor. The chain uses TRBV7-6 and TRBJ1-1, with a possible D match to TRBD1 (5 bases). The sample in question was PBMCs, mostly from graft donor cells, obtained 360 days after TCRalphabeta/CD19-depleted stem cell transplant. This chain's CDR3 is CASSSWGKDTEAFF. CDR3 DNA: TGTGCCAGCAGCTCATGGGGGAAGGACACTGAAGCTTTCTTT. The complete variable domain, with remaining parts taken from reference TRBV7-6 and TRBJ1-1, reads GAGVSQSPRYKVTKRGQDVALRCDPISGHVSLYWYRQALGQGPEFLTYFNYEAQQDKSGLPNDRFSAERPEGSISTLTIQRTEQRDSAMYRCASSSWGKDTEAFFGQGTRLTVV.